These 6 T cell receptor beta chains were all obtained from the same sample, sequenced in a study of CXCR3-negative and CXCR3-positive naive CD8 T cells. 5' RACE with UMI labels generated the TRB cDNA libraries. TCRdb reanalyzed the 5' RACE reads and collapses them to one entry per CDR3 protein, without DNA. This sample's table has 50,000 to 55,000 distinct CDR3 sequences. What was sequenced was naive CXCR3- CD8+ T cells from blood. Subset in this sample: CD45RO-CCR7+CD27+CD95- naive CD8+ T cells lacking CXCR3 (TNR3-). These receptors were collected from a human donor in good health. Some clones in this sample may be carry-over from other donors' samples.

V is TRBV11-3 and J is TRBJ2-3; TCRdb's D call, TRBD2, is unchecked because there is no DNA. The CDR3 is made up of 14 amino acids. The germline gives CDR1 SGHNT, CDR2 YENEEA. CDR3 amino acids: CASSLAGGADTQYF.

J is TRBJ2-2 and V is TRBV7-9; TCRdb calls TRBD1, which cannot be checked without DNA. The CDR3 loop spans 14 amino acids. Germline assignment: CDR1 SEHNR and CDR2 FQNEAQ (reference sequence). CDR3 amino acids: CASKRDGNTGELFF.

This rearrangement joins TRBV6-5 to TRBJ1-2. The CDR3 runs 15 residues. Germline CDR1 reads MNHEY; CDR2 reads SVGAGI. CDR3 region: CASSYGLGGAGGYTF.

The gene calls are TRBV11-1 and TRBJ2-2; no DNA is available, so the TRBD1 call from TCRdb remains unchecked. The V gene's germline CDR1 is SGHAT and CDR2 FQDESV (reference sequence). The CDR3 has 15 residues. The CDR3 loop is CASSLTQGDTGELFF.

This rearrangement joins TRBV12-3 or TRBV12-4 to TRBJ2-5; TCRdb gives TRBD2 as the D gene, but with no DNA this cannot be confirmed. CDR3 length equals 14 residues. Here the CDR3 reads CASSALAAQETQYF.

The gene calls are TRBV12-3 or TRBV12-4 and TRBJ1-2; the D gene TCRdb calls, TRBD1, cannot be checked with no DNA. The CDR3 is made up of 14 amino acids. CDR3 sequence: CASSRQVRGYGYTF.